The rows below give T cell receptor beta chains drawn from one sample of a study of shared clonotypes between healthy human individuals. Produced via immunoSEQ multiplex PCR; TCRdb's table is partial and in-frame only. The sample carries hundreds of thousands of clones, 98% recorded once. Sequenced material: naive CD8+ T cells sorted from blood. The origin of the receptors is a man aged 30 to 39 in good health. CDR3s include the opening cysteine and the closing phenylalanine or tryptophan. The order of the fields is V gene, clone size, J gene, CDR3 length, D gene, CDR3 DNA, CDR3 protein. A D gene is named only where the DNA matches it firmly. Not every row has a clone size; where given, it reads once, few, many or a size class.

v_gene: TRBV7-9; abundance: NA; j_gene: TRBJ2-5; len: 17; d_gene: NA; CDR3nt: TGTGCCAGCAGCTATCTAGAAGACAACCCCGCCCAAGAGACCCAGTACTTC; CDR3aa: CASSYLEDNPAQETQYF
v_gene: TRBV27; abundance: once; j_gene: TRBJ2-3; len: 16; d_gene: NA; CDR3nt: TGTGCCAGCAGTTTAGGGCGGGCCCCGGACACAGATACGCAGTATTTT; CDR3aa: CASSLGRAPDTDTQYF
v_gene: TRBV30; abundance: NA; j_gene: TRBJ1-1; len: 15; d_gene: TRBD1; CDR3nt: TGTGCCTGGAGTGCTGGACAGGGGGGTTACACTGAAGCTTTCTTT; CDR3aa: CAWSAGQGGYTEAFF
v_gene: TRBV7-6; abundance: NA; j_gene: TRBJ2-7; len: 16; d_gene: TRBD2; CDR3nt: TGTGCCAGCAGCCCGCCTGCCCTAGCGGGCATCTACGAGCAGTACTTC; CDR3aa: CASSPPALAGIYEQYF
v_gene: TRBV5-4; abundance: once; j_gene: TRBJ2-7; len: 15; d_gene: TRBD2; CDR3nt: TGTGCCAGCAGCGGGGGACTAGCGGGAGCTTACGAGCAGTACTTC; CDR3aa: CASSGGLAGAYEQYF
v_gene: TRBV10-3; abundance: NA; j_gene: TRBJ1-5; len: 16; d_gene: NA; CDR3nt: TGTGCCATCAGTGAGTTCCCCCCCGGGACCAATCAGCCCCAGCATTTT; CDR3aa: CAISEFPPGTNQPQHF
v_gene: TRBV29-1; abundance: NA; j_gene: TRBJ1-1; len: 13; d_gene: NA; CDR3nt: TGCAGCGTGCAAGGGATTGGCGGCACTGAAGCTTTCTTT; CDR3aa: CSVQGIGGTEAFF
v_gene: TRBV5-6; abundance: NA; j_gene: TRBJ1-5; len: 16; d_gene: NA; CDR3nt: TGTGCCAGCAGCTTGGGGTCAGGAACACAGCAACAGCCCCAGCATTTT; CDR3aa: CASSLGSGTQQQPQHF
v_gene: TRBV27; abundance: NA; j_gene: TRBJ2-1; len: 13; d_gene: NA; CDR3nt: TGTGCCAGCACCTCGAGACCGAGGAATGAGCAGTTCTTC; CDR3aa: CASTSRPRNEQFF
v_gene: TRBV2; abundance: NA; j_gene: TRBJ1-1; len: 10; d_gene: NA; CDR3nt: TGTGCCAGCAGTAACACTGAAGCTTTCTTT; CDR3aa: CASSNTEAFF
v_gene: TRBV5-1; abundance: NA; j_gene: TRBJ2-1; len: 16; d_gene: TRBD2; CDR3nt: TGCGCCAGCAGCTCGCCGGGACTAGCGGGAGGGAATGAGCAGTTCTTC; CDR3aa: CASSSPGLAGGNEQFF
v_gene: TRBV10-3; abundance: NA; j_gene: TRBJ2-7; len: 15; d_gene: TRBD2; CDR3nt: TGTGCCATCAGGGCCCTAGCGGGAGCTTCCTACGAGCAGTACTTC; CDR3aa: CAIRALAGASYEQYF
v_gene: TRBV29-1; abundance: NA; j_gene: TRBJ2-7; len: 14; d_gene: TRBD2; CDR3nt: TGCAGCGTTCCGGCCGGGACTACAAACTACGAGCAGTACTTC; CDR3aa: CSVPAGTTNYEQYF
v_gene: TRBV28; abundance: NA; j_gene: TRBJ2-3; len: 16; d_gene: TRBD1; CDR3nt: TGTGCCAGCAGTCCCCTTATCGGACAGGGGGCAGATACGCAGTATTTT; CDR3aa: CASSPLIGQGADTQYF
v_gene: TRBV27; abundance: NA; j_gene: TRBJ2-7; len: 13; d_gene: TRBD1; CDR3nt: TGTGCCAGCAGTCTCGGACAGGGGAGAGAGCAGTACTTC; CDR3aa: CASSLGQGREQYF
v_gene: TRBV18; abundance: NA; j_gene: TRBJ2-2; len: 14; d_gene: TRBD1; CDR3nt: TGTGCCAGCTCATTGACAGGGGGCACCGGGGAGCTGTTTTTT; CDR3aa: CASSLTGGTGELFF
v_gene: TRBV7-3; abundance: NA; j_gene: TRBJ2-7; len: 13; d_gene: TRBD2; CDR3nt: TGTGCCAGCAGCCCGTCTAGCGGGAAAGGGCAGTACTTC; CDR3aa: CASSPSSGKGQYF
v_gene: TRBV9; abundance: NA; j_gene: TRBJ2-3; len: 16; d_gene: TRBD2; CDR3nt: TGTGCCAGCAGCCTCAGGACTAGCGGGGCCTCAGATACGCAGTATTTT; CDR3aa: CASSLRTSGASDTQYF
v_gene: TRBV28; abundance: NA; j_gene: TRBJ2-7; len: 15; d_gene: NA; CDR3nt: TGTGCCAGCAGCGAAGACAGGCAGGCCTCCTACGAGCAGTACTTC; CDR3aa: CASSEDRQASYEQYF
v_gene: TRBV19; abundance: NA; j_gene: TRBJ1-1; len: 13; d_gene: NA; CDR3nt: TGTGCCAGTAGTTCGACGTCCACGGGAGAAGCTTTCTTT; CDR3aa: CASSSTSTGEAFF
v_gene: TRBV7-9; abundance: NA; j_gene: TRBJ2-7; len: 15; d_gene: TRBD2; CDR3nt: TGTGCCAGCAGCTTCGGACTAGCGGGAAGCTACGAGCAGTACTTC; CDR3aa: CASSFGLAGSYEQYF
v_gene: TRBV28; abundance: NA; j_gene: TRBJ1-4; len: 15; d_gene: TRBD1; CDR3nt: TGTGCCAGCAGTTTAGCACAGGGGGAGGATGAAAAACTGTTTTTT; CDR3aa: CASSLAQGEDEKLFF
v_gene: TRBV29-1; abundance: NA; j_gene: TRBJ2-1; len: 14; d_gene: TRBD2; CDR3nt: TGCAGCGTTGAAGGAGCGGGAGAGTACAATGAGCAGTTCTTC; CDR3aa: CSVEGAGEYNEQFF
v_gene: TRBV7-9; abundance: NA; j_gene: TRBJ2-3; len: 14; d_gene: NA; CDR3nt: TGTGCCAGCCTCCTCGGCGGAGGCACAGATACGCAGTATTTT; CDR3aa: CASLLGGGTDTQYF
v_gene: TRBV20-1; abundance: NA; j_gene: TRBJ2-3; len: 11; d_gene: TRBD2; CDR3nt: TGCAGTGCTTTAATAGCGGGAGAGCTGTATTTT; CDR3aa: CSALIAGELYF
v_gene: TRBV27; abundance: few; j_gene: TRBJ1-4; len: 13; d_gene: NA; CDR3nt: TGTGCCAGCAGTTTACAGGGAGGAGAAAAACTGTTTTTT; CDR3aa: CASSLQGGEKLFF
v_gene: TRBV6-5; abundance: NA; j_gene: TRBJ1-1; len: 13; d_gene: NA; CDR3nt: TGTGCCAGCAGTTACTGGCGGGACACTGAAGCTTTCTTT; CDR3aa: CASSYWRDTEAFF
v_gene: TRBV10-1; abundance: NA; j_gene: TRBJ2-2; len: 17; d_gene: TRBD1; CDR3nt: TGCGCCAGCAGTCCCCGACCGGGACAGGCTTACACCGGGGAGCTGTTTTTT; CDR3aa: CASSPRPGQAYTGELFF
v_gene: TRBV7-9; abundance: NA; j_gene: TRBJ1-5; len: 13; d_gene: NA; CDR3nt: TGTGCCAGCAGCTTACAGGGGAGGCAGCCCCAGCATTTT; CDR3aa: CASSLQGRQPQHF
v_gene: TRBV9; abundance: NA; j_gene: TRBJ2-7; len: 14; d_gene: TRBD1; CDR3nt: TGTGCCAGCAGCCCCGGGACAGTCTCCTACGAGCAGTACTTC; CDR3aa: CASSPGTVSYEQYF
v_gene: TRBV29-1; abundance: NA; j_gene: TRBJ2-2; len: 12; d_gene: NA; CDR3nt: TGCAGCGTTCCCACCGGGGGCGGGGAGCTGTTTTTT; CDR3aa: CSVPTGGGELFF
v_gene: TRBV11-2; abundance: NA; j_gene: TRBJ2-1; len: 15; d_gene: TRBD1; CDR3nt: TGTGCCAGCAGCCCAGGGACAGGTACTGACAATGAGCAGTTCTTC; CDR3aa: CASSPGTGTDNEQFF
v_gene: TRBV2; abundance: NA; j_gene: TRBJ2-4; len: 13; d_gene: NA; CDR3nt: TGTGCCAGCAGTGAATCCCTCGGAAACATTCAGTACTTC; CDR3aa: CASSESLGNIQYF
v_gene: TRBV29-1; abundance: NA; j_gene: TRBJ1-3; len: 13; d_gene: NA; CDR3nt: TGCAGCGTACAGCGGCTCTCTGGAAACACCATATATTTT; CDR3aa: CSVQRLSGNTIYF
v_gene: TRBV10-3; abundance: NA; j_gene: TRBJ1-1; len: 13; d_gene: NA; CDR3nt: TGTGCCATCAGTGAAGGGACGGGAGCAGAAGCTTTCTTT; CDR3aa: CAISEGTGAEAFF
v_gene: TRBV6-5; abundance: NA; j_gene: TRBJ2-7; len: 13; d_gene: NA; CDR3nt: TGTGCCAGCAGTTACTTGGAGAGCTACGAGCAGTACTTC; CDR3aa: CASSYLESYEQYF
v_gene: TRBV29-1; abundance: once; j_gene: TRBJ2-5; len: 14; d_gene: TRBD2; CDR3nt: TGCAGCGTTGTTCTAGCGGGAGGTGGAGAGACCCAGTACTTC; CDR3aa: CSVVLAGGGETQYF
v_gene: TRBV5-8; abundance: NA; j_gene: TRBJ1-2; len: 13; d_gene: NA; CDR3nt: TGTGCCAGCAGCTTTCCCACCTCCTATGGCTACACCTTC; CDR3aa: CASSFPTSYGYTF
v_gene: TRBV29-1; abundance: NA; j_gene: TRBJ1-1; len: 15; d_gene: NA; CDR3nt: TGCAGCGTTGAATTGAGGCGCCTTGTGGACACTGAAGCTTTCTTT; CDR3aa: CSVELRRLVDTEAFF
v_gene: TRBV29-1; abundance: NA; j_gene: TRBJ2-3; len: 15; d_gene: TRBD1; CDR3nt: TGCAGCGTCGACCCTGGTGGGACAGGGACAGATACGCAGTATTTT; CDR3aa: CSVDPGGTGTDTQYF
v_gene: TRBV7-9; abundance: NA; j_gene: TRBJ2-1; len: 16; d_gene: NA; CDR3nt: TGTGCCAGCAGCTTAGCGCTGGGGACACAGTACAATGAGCAGTTCTTC; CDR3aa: CASSLALGTQYNEQFF
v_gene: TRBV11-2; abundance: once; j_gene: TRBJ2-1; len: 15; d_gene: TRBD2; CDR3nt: TGTGCCAGCAGCTCGATAAGCGGGAACTACAATGAGCAGTTCTTC; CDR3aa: CASSSISGNYNEQFF
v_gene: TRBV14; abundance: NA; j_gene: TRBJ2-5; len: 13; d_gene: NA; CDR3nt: TGTGCCAGCAGCCAACAGAGCCAAGAGACCCAGTACTTC; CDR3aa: CASSQQSQETQYF
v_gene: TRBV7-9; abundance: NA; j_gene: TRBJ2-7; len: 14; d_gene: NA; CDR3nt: TGTGCCAGCAGCCCAAGCTCGGGTCCCTACGAGCAGTACTTC; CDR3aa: CASSPSSGPYEQYF
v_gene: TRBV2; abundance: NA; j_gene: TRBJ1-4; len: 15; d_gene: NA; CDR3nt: TGTGCCAGCAGGGACGGTATCGGGGGGAACGAAAAACTGTTTTTT; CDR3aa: CASRDGIGGNEKLFF
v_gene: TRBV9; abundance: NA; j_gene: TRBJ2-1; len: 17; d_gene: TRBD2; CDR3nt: TGTGCCAGCAGCGCGGGGACTAGCGGGAGCTCCTACAATGAGCAGTTCTTC; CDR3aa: CASSAGTSGSSYNEQFF
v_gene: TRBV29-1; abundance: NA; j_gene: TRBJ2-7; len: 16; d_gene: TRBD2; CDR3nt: TGCAGCGTTGTCTTCTCAGCGGGAGGGCTTTCCTACGAGCAGTACTTC; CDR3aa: CSVVFSAGGLSYEQYF
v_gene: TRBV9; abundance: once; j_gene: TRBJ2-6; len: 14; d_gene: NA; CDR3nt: TGTGCCAGCATGATAGGTAACGGGGCCAACGTCCTGACTTTC; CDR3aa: CASMIGNGANVLTF
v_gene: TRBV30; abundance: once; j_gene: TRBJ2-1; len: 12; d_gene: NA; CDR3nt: TGTGCCTGGAGTGTACGAAGGGAGGAGCAGTTCTTC; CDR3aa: CAWSVRREEQFF
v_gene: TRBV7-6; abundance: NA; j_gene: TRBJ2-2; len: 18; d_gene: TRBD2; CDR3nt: TGTGCCAGCAGCTTAAGAGCCGGACTAGCGTATAACACCGGGGAGCTGTTTTTT; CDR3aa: CASSLRAGLAYNTGELFF
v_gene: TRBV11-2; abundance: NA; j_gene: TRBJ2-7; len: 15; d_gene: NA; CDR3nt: TGTGCCAGCAGCCCGACCGTAAAGAGCTCCTACGAGCAGTACTTC; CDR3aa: CASSPTVKSSYEQYF
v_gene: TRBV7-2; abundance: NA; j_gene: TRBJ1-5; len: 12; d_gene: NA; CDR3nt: TGTGCCAGCAGCGCAGGGAAGGAGCCCCAGCATTTT; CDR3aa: CASSAGKEPQHF
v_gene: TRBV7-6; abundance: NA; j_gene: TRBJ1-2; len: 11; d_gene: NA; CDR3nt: TGTGCCAGCAGTTATCGCGGAAGCTACACCTTC; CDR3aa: CASSYRGSYTF
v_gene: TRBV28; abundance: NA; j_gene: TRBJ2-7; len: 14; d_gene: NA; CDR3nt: TGTGCCAGCCGCCCCCCGACGGGGGCTTACGAGCAGTACTTC; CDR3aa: CASRPPTGAYEQYF
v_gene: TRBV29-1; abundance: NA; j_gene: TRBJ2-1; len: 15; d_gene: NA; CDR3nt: TGCAGCGTTGAGGGGGGTAGGAGCTCCTACAATGAGCAGTTCTTC; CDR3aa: CSVEGGRSSYNEQFF
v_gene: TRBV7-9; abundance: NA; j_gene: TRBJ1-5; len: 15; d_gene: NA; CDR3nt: TGTGCCAGCAGCTCCGGGGGGGAGGCCAGCCAGCCCCAGCATTTT; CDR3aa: CASSSGGEASQPQHF